This record covers a single T cell receptor (beta chain). The assay was immunoSEQ multiplex PCR, and TCRdb's table has in-frame clones only and misses some. The sample holds approximately 220,000 clones, 80% to 90% seen once. CDR3 size: 12 residues. Germline lookup yields CDR1 ENHRY and CDR2 SYGVKD. With 8 bases removed from V and 7 bases from J, the gap between germline ends came to 14 bases. This sample is drawn from a study of blood T cell repertoires in COVID-19. Study in general: Specimens from acute and convalescent COVID-19 originated in the United States, Italy and Spain. T cells, B-cell-depleted T cells, or PBMCs supplied cDNA or gDNA.

Cohorts were determined from participant-reported clinical history. This chain uses TRBV10-3 with TRBJ1-2, with no clear D. The receptor comes from a woman aged 25 to 45 with acute COVID-19. Sample: PBMCs or T cells enriched from blood (not recorded which). The CDR3 DNA is TGTGCCATCCGTGCGGGGATAGGTGGCTACACCTTC. Translated, it gives CAIRAGIGGYTF.